This T cell receptor beta chain was observed in a study of blood T cell repertoires in COVID-19. Study in general: Donors in the United States, Italy and Spain gave samples during acute or convalescent COVID-19.

This clone was seen just once. TCRdb's copy holds only in-frame clones and misses some; the assay was immunoSEQ multiplex PCR. The profile shows under 250,000 clones, roughly 83% of them singletons. Seattle patients were enrolled during active infection and followed longitudinally. The CDR3 length is 14 residues. Germline CDR1 and CDR2: SGHTA and FQGTGA. J lost 4 bases, V lost 2 bases, and 1 base had no gene match. The genes are TRBV7-3 and TRBJ2-3, with TRBD2 matching over 9 bases. Sequenced: peripheral blood. The sequence came from an elderly woman with COVID-19, enrolled during active disease. CDR3 amino acids: CASSLGGGADTQYF. CDR3 sequence (DNA): TGTGCCAGCAGCTTAGGCGGGGGGGCAGATACGCAGTATTTT.